Listed here are 13 T cell receptor beta chains from one sample, sequenced in a study of OX40 agonist ivuxolimab in advanced cancers. The method behind the library was the immunoSEQ multiplex PCR assay. What TCRdb holds here is the immuneACCESS table cut down to in-frame rearrangements. Part of the clones is not present; checked against another copy, under half of the missing clones reflect an unresolved V gene, and the others are unexplained. This sample is represented by 44,000 or so clones; 65% to 85% of them were singletons. Nearly 7% of the sample rests with the top ten. The sequences come from CD4+ or CD8+ T cells sorted from blood, collected in a trial of the OX40 agonist ivuxolimab. The receptors here all came from an adult with an advanced solid tumor such as melanoma, head and neck, liver or kidney cancer.

This clone turned up a few times. V is TRBV7-8 and J is TRBJ1-4, with 7 bases that match TRBD1. This CDR3 region has 13 residues. J lost 5 bases, V lost 10 bases, and 7 bases had no gene match. Germline CDR1 is SGHVS and CDR2 is FQNEAQ. Here the CDR3 DNA reads TGTGCCACAACTCCGGACAGGAATGAAAAACTGTTTTTT. Its protein product is CATTPDRNEKLFF.

V and J are TRBV6-6 and TRBJ1-6, with 9 bases matching TRBD1. Trimming removed 4 bases from V and 9 bases from J; junction bases left unmatched: 7. This CDR3 has 15 amino acids. CDR1 is MNHNY and CDR2 is SVGAGI in the germline V gene (reference sequence). The CDR3 protein is CASSSQTGGISPLHF. CDR3 nucleotides: TGTGCCAGCAGTTCCCAGACAGGGGGTATTTCACCCCTCCACTTT.

CDR3 DNA sequence: TGTGCCAGCAGTTACGGACACAGCTATGGCTACACCTTC. It translates to CASSYGHSYGYTF. The V gene is TRBV6-5, the J gene TRBJ1-2, with D tentatively TRBD1 (5 bases). The CDR3 spans 13 residues. Germline V gene sequence: CDR1 MNHEY, CDR2 SVGAGI. Trimming removed 2 bases from V and 4 bases from J, with 8 bases in between.

The chain is built from TRBV18 and TRBJ2-1; a weak D match, TRBD2 (5 bases). Between the trimmed V and J ends, which lost 0 bases and 9 bases, there was a span of 18 bases. CDR1 is KGHSH and CDR2 is LQKENI in the germline V gene. The CDR3 contains 16 residues. CDR3 sequence: CASSPPASGGVGEQFF. In DNA, the CDR3 is TGTGCCAGCTCACCACCGGCGAGCGGTGGGGTTGGTGAGCAGTTCTTC.

The chain recombines TRBV5-6 with TRBJ1-1; D is undetermined. From germline, CDR1 is SGHDT and CDR2 YYEEEE. V shed 3 bases and J shed 1 base, with 16 bases lying between them. This CDR3 has 16 amino acids. The CDR3 DNA reads as TGTGCCAGCAGCTGGGGTTTAGCAAATCGGAACACTGAAGCTTTCTTT. It specifies CASSWGLANRNTEAFF.

This clone was seen just once. The rearrangement links TRBV5-1 to TRBJ2-1; 14 nucleotides align to TRBD2. The CDR3 has 17 residues. The germline V gene encodes CDR1 SGHRS and CDR2 YFSETQ. Losses at the gene ends were 3 bases for V and 7 bases for J; bases not matched to a gene: 9. The CDR3 spells CASSSLPGLAGVNEQFF. CDR3 bases: TGCGCCAGCAGCTCGCTACCGGGACTAGCGGGAGTTAATGAGCAGTTCTTC.

The gene calls are TRBV7-2 and TRBJ1-6; possible D gene TRBD1, 5 bases. With 0 bases removed from V and 8 bases from J, the gap between germline ends came to 5 bases. Germline V gene sequence: CDR1 SGHTA, CDR2 FQGNSA. The CDR3 totals 13 residues. CDR3 DNA: TGTGCCAGCAGCTTAGCCAGGGATTCACCCCTCCACTTT. This encodes CASSLARDSPLHF.

The chain recombines TRBV23-1 with TRBJ1-4; D gene ambiguous. TRBV23-1 is an ORF for which the function is uncertain. The CDR3 contains 14 residues. The V end was cut by 6 bases, the J end by 10 bases, with 18 bases between. In nucleotides, the CDR3 is TGCGCCAGCAGGTTTAGGAACTCCCTCCGAAAACTGTTTTTT. Translation gives CASRFRNSLRKLFF.

This clone was counted a few times. This chain links TRBV6-5 with TRBJ1-4; D is undetermined. This CDR3 is 12 amino acids long. Germline values: CDR1 MNHEY, CDR2 SVGAGI. The V and J ends lost 7 bases and 8 bases respectively, with 11 bases between them. CDR3 amino acids: CASTLDGEKLFF. CDR3 sequence (DNA): TGTGCCAGCACTCTCGACGGCGAAAAACTGTTTTTT.

CDR3 loop: CASSRRGEPDSPLHF. In DNA, the CDR3 is TGTGCCAGCAGCCGTCGGGGCGAACCGGATTCACCCCTCCACTTT. The V and J genes are TRBV6-5 and TRBJ1-6; TRBD1 is a possible D gene (5 bases). Deletions cut 6 bases from V and 8 bases from J, with 17 bases between. The CDR3 is made up of 15 amino acids. Germline V gene sequence: CDR1 MNHEY, CDR2 SVGAGI.

This clone was detected only once. This chain joins TRBV18 and TRBJ2-4, with TRBD2 as a possible D gene (6 bases). The germline gives CDR1 KGHSH, CDR2 LQKENI. V gave up 1 base and J gave up 7 bases, with 20 bases separating them. CDR3 length equals 17 residues. CDR3: CASSPLPGGVEANIQYF. The CDR3 DNA is TGTGCCAGCTCACCACTTCCCGGCGGGGTGGAAGCGAACATTCAGTACTTC. Full variable domain (missing parts from reference TRBV18 and TRBJ2-4): NAGVMQNPRHLVRRRGQEARLRCSPMKGHSHVYWYRQLPEEGLKFMVYLQKENIIDESGMPKERFSAEFPKEGPSILRIQQVVRGDSAAYFCASSPLPGGVEANIQYFGAGTRLSVL.

The rearrangement joins TRBV7-2 to TRBJ1-1; D unresolved. Germline V gene sequence: CDR1 SGHTA, CDR2 FQGNSA. V was cut by 5 bases and J by 6 bases, with 7 bases left in between. The CDR3 runs 11 residues. The CDR3 sequence: CASSGGAEAFF. CDR3 DNA: TGTGCCAGCAGCGGCGGCGCTGAAGCTTTCTTT. Using reference TRBV7-2 and TRBJ1-1 for the parts outside the CDR3, the full variable domain is GAGVSQSPSNKVTEKGKDVELRCDPISGHTALYWYRQSLGQGLEFLIYFQGNSAPDKSGLPSDRFSAERTGGSVSTLTIQRTQQEDSAVYLCASSGGAEAFFGQGTRLTVV.

This clone rates as medium-sized (0.01 to 0.1%). V is TRBV7-9 and J is TRBJ2-7; 8 bases map to TRBD2. The CDR3 covers 14 residues. CDR1 is SEHNR, CDR2 FQNEAQ, per germline (reference sequence). With V trimmed by 5 bases and J by 4 bases, 7 bases remained unmatched. For the CDR3, the DNA is TGTGCCAGCAGCCCCTTACTAGCGGCTTACGAGCAGTACTTC. It is translated as CASSPLLAAYEQYF.